The 21 T cell receptor beta chains in this list originate from one sample, sequenced in a study of T cell responses to AZD1222 COVID-19 vaccine. Clones were read by immunoSEQ multiplex PCR, and TCRdb kept only the in-frame ones, dropping some. The profile shows about 160,000 clones, roughly 90% of them singletons. This sample comprised peripheral blood, obtained 28 days after the second AZD1222 dose. The receptors shown here come from an adult who received the AZD1222 COVID-19 vaccine.

The chain carries TRBV12-3 or TRBV12-4 and TRBJ2-7, with D tentatively TRBD1 (6 bases). This CDR3 is 13 amino acids long. V lost 6 bases and J 5 bases, leaving 14 bases between the germline ends. Here the CDR3 DNA reads TGTGCCAGCAGCATACAGGGCGGACACGAGCAGTACTTC. Protein: CASSIQGGHEQYF.

The chain combines TRBV9 with TRBJ2-2; tentatively, D is TRBD1 (5 bases). The CDR3 loop spans 12 amino acids. With 9 bases removed from V and 7 bases from J, the gap between germline ends came to 13 bases. Germline V CDR1 and CDR2: SGDLS, YYNGEE. The CDR3 sequence is CATSRANGELFF. The CDR3 DNA is TGTGCCACGTCCAGGGCTAACGGGGAGCTGTTTTTT.

The rearrangement joins TRBV12-3 or TRBV12-4 to TRBJ1-1; D not resolved. This CDR3 has 11 amino acids. Trimming removed 5 bases from V and 4 bases from J, with 5 bases in between. The CDR3 region has the DNA TGTGCCAGCAGTATACGCACTGAAGCTTTCTTT. Encoded protein: CASSIRTEAFF.

This sequence joins TRBV6-5 and TRBJ1-2; D not resolved. Trimming took 5 bases from V and 1 from J, leaving 5 bases between them. Germline loops: CDR1 MNHEY, CDR2 SVGAGI. This CDR3 region has 12 residues. Here the CDR3 DNA reads TGTGCCAGCAGTACCAATAACTATGGCTACACCTTC. This encodes CASSTNNYGYTF.

This chain uses TRBV5-5 with TRBJ2-2, with D uncertain. The CDR3 is 12 residues long. V lost 4 bases to trimming and J lost 3 bases, with 4 bases between them. Germline V gene sequence: CDR1 SGHKS, CDR2 YYEKEE (reference sequence). The CDR3 spells CASSGYTGELFF. The CDR3 DNA is TGTGCCAGCAGCGGCTACACCGGGGAGCTGTTTTTT.

The rearrangement uses TRBV7-3 and TRBJ2-7, with 7 positions matching TRBD2. Unmatched junction bases numbered 3, after V lost 4 bases and J lost 0 bases. The germline V gene encodes CDR1 SGHTA and CDR2 FQGTGA. This CDR3 has 14 residues. The CDR3 DNA is TGTGCCAGCAGCTCAACGGGGGGCTCCTACGAGCAGTACTTC. This translates into CASSSTGGSYEQYF.

The rearrangement uses TRBV4-1 and TRBJ1-1; 7 bases agree with TRBD1. This CDR3 contains 14 residues. The V segment lost 8 bases and the J segment 3 bases; nucleotides outside the gene matches: 9. Germline CDR1 MGHRA, CDR2 YSYEKL. The CDR3 spells CASEQGWGDTEAFF. CDR3 DNA sequence: TGCGCCAGCGAACAGGGGTGGGGGGACACTGAAGCTTTCTTT.

V is TRBV3-1 (or the pseudogene TRBV3-2) and J is TRBJ1-2; perhaps TRBD1 as D (5 bases). Germline V gives CDR1 LGHDT, CDR2 YNNKEL (reference sequence). The CDR3 contains 16 residues. V was trimmed by 3 bases and J by 5 bases, leaving 19 bases between them. This CDR3 reads CASSHHRSGGPYGYTF. Written as DNA, the CDR3 is TGTGCCAGCAGCCACCACAGGTCCGGCGGACCTTATGGCTACACCTTC.

This clone was counted once. This rearrangement joins TRBV25-1 to TRBJ2-6, with D uncertain. V lost 2 bases, J lost 0 bases, and 5 bases lay in between. This CDR3 spans 15 amino acids. Germline CDR1 and CDR2: MGHDK and SYGVNS. CDR3 protein: CASSELHSGANVLTF. DNA for the CDR3: TGTGCCAGCAGTGAACTACACTCTGGGGCCAACGTCCTGACTTTC. The full variable domain, its missing parts supplied by reference TRBV25-1 and TRBJ2-6, is EADIYQTPRYLVIGTGKKITLECSQTMGHDKMYWYQQDPGMELHLIHYSYGVNSTEKGDLSSESTVSRIRTEHFPLTLESARPSHTSQYLCASSELHSGANVLTFGAGSRLTVL.

The gene calls are TRBV19 and TRBJ1-1; possible D gene TRBD1, 5 bases. V was trimmed by 5 bases and J by 4 bases, leaving 14 bases between them. CDR3 size: 14 residues. Germline CDR1 and CDR2: LNHDA and SQIVND (reference sequence). The CDR3 DNA sequence: TGTGCCAGTAGTTCCCAGGGCCTGGGCACTGAAGCTTTCTTT. It specifies CASSSQGLGTEAFF. The full variable domain, in which reference TRBV19 and TRBJ1-1 provide the parts outside the CDR3, is DGGITQSPKYLFRKEGQNVTLSCEQNLNHDAMYWYRQDPGQGLRLIYYSQIVNDFQKGDIAEGYSVSREKKESFPLTVTSAQKNPTAFYLCASSSQGLGTEAFFGQGTRLTVV.

This chain uses TRBV19 with TRBJ2-6; D possibly matches TRBD1 or TRBD2 (6 bases each). Germline values: CDR1 LNHDA, CDR2 SQIVND (reference sequence). V was shortened by 7 bases and J by 1 base, with 26 bases between the two germline ends. The CDR3 sequence is 20 residues long. CDR3 DNA sequence: TGTGCCAGTACCAATCATGGAAGGGGGGTGGCCATATCTGGGGCCAACGTCCTGACTTTC. Amino acids: CASTNHGRGVAISGANVLTF.

This chain links TRBV5-5 with TRBJ2-5; 15 nucleotides align to TRBD2. Germline values: CDR1 SGHKS, CDR2 YYEKEE (reference sequence). V lost 3 bases, J lost 4 bases, and 10 bases stayed unmatched. The CDR3 extends over 18 amino acids. The CDR3 loop reads CASSSGLAGGLTRETQYF. As DNA, the CDR3 is TGTGCCAGCAGCTCGGGACTAGCGGGGGGTTTGACGAGAGAGACCCAGTACTTC.

This clone appeared a few times. The chain uses TRBV2 and TRBJ1-6; 7 bases map to TRBD1. The CDR3 length is 16 residues. Per germline, CDR1 SNHLY and CDR2 FYNNEI. V lost 9 bases to trimming and J lost 7 bases; unmatched junction nucleotides: 15. Here the CDR3 reads CARLSITGAGNSPLHF. The CDR3 DNA is TGTGCCAGGTTGTCCATCACAGGGGCCGGAAATTCACCCCTCCACTTT.

J is TRBJ2-5 and V is TRBV5-4, with D hard to call. This CDR3 region has 14 residues. CDR1 is SGHNT and CDR2 is YYREEE in the germline V gene (reference sequence). V was pared by 4 bases and J by 4 bases, with 14 bases between. The CDR3, as DNA: TGTGCCAGCAGCGTCTCCGGGTCACCAGAGACCCAGTACTTC. Residues: CASSVSGSPETQYF.

This chain uses TRBV19 with TRBJ1-5; 9 bases match TRBD1. The CDR3 runs 19 residues. The ends lost 2 bases at V and 6 bases at J; junction bases unmatched: 17. Looked up from germline, CDR1 is LNHDA and CDR2 is SQIVND (reference sequence). For the CDR3, the DNA is TGTGCCAGTAGTATATGGGGTGGTGGGGACAGGGCCATCCGTCAGCCCCAGCATTTT. Its protein product is CASSIWGGGDRAIRQPQHF.

The CDR3 sequence: CASNLLAGGGDTQYF. DNA of the CDR3: TGTGCCAGCAATCTCCTAGCGGGGGGCGGGGATACGCAGTATTTT. The rearrangement links TRBV6-5 to TRBJ2-3; 11 bases line up with TRBD2. The CDR3 covers 15 residues. After removal of 7 bases from V and 6 bases from J, the junction contained 9 bases not matched to a gene. In germline, CDR1 is MNHEY, CDR2 SVGAGI.

The gene calls are TRBV18 and TRBJ1-1; D remains unclear. The CDR3 loop spans 15 amino acids. V gave up 2 bases and J gave up 0 bases, with 10 bases separating them. Germline loops: CDR1 KGHSH, CDR2 LQKENI. DNA for the CDR3: TGTGCCAGCTCACCATCTGACATGATGAACACTGAAGCTTTCTTT. The encoded protein is CASSPSDMMNTEAFF.

This chain uses TRBV19 with TRBJ1-5; tentative D call: TRBD1 (6 bases). The CDR3 runs 18 residues. Germline V CDR1 and CDR2: LNHDA, SQIVND (reference sequence). Trimming took 4 bases from V and 7 from J, leaving 26 bases between them. CDR3 residues: CASSTRTSQGTLQQPQHF. CDR3 nucleotide sequence: TGTGCCAGTAGTACCCGGACCTCACAGGGCACTCTACAACAGCCCCAGCATTTT.

The CDR3 DNA reads TGCAGCGTTGAACCCACAGGGAGCTATGGCTACACCTTC. Translated, it gives CSVEPTGSYGYTF. This chain uses TRBV29-1 with TRBJ1-2; tentative D call: TRBD1 (6 bases). Germline CDR1 and CDR2: SQVTM and ANQGSEA. The CDR3 has 13 amino acids. Trimming stripped 2 bases from V and 4 bases from J, with 11 bases between.

The chain carries TRBV7-9 and TRBJ1-1; TRBD1 matches at 8 bases. The CDR3 covers 16 residues. CDR1 is SEHNR, CDR2 FQNEAQ, per germline (reference sequence). The trim removed 5 bases at V and 4 bases at J, leaving 12 bases unmatched. This CDR3 is CASSPRQGRVGTEAFF. In DNA form, the CDR3 reads TGTGCCAGCAGCCCCCGACAGGGGAGGGTGGGCACTGAAGCTTTCTTT.

The gene calls are TRBV9 and TRBJ2-1; 9 bases align to TRBD2. The CDR3 sequence is 20 residues long. Germline V gene sequence: CDR1 SGDLS, CDR2 YYNGEE. V lost 0 bases and J lost 3; bases outside the gene matches: 16. The CDR3 nucleotides read TGTGCCAGCAGCGTAGAAGTAGCGGGGGCCCCGGACTACTACTACAATGAGCAGTTCTTC. Amino acids: CASSVEVAGAPDYYYNEQFF.